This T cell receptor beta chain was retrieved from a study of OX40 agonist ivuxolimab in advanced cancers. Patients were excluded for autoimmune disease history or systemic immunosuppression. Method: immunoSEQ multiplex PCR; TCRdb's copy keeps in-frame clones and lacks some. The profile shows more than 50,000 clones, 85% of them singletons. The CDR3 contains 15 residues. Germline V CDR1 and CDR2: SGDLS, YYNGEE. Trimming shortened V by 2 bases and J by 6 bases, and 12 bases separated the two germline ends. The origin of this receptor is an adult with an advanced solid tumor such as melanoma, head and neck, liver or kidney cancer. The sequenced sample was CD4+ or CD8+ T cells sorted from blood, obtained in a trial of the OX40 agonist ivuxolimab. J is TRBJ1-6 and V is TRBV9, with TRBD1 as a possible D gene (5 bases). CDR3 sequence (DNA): TGTGCCAGCAGCGTGGGCGGGGCAGCTAATTCACCCCTCCACTTT. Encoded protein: CASSVGGAANSPLHF.